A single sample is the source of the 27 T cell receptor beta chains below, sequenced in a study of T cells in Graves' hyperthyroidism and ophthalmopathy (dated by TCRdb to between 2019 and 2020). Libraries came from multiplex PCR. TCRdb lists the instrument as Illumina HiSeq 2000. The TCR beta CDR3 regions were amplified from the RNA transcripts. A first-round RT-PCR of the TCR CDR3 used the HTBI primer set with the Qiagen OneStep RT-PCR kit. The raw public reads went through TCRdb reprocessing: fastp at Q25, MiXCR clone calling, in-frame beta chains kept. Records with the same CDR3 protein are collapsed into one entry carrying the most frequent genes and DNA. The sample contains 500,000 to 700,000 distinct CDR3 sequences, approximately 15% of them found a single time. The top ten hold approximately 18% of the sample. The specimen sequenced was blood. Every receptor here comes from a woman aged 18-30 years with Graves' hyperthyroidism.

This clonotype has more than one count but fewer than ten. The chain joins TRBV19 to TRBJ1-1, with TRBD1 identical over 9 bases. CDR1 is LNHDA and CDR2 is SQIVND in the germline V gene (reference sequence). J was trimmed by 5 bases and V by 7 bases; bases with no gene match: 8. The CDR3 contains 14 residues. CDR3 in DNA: TGTGCCAGTAAAGAGGGACAGGGATTTACTGAAGCTTTCTTT. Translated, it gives CASKEGQGFTEAFF.

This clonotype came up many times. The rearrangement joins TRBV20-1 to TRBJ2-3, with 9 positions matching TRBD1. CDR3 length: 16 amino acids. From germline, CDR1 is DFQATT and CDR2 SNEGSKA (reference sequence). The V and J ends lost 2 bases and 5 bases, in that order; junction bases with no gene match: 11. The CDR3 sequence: CSARMSGGQGLDTQYF. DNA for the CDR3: TGCAGTGCTAGAATGAGTGGGGGACAGGGTCTAGATACGCAGTATTTT.

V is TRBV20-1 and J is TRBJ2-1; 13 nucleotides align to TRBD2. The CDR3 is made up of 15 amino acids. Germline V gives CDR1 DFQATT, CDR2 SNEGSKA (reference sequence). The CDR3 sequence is CRAPRTSGSYNEQFF. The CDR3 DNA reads TGCAGGGCTCCTAGGACTAGCGGGAGCTACAATGAGCAGTTCTTC.

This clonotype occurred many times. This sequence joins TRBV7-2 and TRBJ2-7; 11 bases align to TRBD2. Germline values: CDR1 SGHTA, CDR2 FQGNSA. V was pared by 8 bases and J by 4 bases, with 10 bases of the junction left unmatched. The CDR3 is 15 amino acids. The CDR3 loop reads CASGVAGGGVYEQYF. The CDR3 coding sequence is TGTGCCAGCGGAGTAGCGGGAGGGGGTGTTTACGAGCAGTACTTC.

The CDR3 loop is CASSEPGTEAFF. The CDR3 nucleotides read TGTGCCAGCAGTGAGCCGGGCACTGAAGCTTTCTTT. V is TRBV25-1 and J is TRBJ1-1; D unresolved. Germline CDR1 MGHDK, CDR2 SYGVNS. The length of the CDR3 is 12 residues. Trimming removed 3 bases from V and 4 bases from J, with 6 bases in between.

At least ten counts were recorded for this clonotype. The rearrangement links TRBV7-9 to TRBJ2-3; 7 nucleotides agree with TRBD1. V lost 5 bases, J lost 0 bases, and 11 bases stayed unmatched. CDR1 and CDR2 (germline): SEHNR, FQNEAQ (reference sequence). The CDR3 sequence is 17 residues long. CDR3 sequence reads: CASSHSWGQPSTDTQYF. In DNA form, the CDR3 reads TGTGCCAGCAGCCATTCCTGGGGACAGCCTAGCACAGATACGCAGTATTTT.

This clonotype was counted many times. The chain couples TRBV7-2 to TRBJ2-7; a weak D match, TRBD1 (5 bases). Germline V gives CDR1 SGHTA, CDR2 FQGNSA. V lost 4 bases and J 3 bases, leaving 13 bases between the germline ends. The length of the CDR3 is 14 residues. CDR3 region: CASSSGPGYYEQYF. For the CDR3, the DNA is TGTGCCAGCAGCTCCGGTCCAGGGTACTACGAGCAGTACTTC.

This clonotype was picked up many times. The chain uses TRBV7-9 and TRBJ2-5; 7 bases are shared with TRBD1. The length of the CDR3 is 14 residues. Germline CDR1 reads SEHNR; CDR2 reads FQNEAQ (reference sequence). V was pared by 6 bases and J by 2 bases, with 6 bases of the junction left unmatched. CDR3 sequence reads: CASREGQAQETQYF. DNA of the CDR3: TGTGCCAGCAGAGAAGGACAGGCGCAAGAGACCCAGTACTTC.

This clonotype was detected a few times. CDR3 nucleotides: TGTGCCACCAGTGATTTGGGGGGCGAGCAGTACTTC. This translates into CATSDLGGEQYF. This rearrangement joins TRBV24-1 to TRBJ2-7; D tentatively fits TRBD1 or TRBD2 (5 bases each). The CDR3 consists of 12 residues. Germline values: CDR1 KGHDR, CDR2 SFDVKD. The V end lost 0 bases, the J end lost 6 bases, and 5 bases lay between the germline ends.

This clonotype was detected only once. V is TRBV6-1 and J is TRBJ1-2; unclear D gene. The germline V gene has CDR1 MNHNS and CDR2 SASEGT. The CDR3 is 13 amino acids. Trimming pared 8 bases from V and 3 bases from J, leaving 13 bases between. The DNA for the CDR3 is TGTGCCAGCGGACGAAGGATCGACTATGGCTACACCTTC. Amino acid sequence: CASGRRIDYGYTF.

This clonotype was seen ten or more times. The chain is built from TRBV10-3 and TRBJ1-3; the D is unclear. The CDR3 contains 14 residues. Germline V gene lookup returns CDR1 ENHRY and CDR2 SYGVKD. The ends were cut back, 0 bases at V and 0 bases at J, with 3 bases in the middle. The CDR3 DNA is TGTGCCATCAGTGAGTCAGGCTCTGGAAACACCATATATTTT. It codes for CAISESGSGNTIYF.

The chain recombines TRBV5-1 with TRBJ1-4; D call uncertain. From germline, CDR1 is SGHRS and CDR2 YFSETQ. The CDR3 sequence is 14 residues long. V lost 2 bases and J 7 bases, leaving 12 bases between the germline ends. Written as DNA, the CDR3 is TGCGCCAGCAGCTTTGGGTACGGCGGTGAAAAACTGTTTTTT. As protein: CASSFGYGGEKLFF.

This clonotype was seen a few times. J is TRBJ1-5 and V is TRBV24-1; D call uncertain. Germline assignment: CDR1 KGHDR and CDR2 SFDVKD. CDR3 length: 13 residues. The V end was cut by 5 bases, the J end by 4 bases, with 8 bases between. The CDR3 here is CATSVQGNQPQHF. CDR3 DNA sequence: TGTGCCACCAGTGTTCAAGGAAATCAGCCCCAGCATTTT.

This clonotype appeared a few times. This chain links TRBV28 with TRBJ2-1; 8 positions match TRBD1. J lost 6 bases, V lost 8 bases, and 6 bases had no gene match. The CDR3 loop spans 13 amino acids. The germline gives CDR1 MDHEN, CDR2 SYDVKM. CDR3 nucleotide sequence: TGTGCCAGCTCTATTACAGGGGGCAATGAGCAGTTCTTC. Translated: CASSITGGNEQFF.

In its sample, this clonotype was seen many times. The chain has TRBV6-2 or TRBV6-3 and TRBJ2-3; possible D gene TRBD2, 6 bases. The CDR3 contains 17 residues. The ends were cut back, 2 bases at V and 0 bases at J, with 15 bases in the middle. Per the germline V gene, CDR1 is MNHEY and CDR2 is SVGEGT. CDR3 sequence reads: CASSYLTTRVSTDTQYF. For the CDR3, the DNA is TGTGCCAGCAGTTACCTAACGACTAGGGTGAGCACAGATACGCAGTATTTT.

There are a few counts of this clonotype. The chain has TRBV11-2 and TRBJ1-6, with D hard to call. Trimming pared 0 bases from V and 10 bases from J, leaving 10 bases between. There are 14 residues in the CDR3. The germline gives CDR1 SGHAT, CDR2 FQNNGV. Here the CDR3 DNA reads TGTGCCAGCAGCTTAGATCGGCGGGTCTCACCCCTCCACTTT. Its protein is CASSLDRRVSPLHF.

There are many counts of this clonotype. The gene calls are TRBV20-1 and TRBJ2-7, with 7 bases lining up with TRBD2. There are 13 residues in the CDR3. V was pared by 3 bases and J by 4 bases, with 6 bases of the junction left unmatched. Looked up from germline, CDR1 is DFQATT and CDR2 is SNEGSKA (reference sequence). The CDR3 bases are TGCAGTGCTAGGGCGGGACTACGATACGAGCAGTACTTC. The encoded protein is CSARAGLRYEQYF.

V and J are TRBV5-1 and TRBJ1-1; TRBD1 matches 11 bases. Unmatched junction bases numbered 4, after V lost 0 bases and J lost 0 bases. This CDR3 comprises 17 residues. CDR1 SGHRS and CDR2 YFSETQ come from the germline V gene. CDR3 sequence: CASSLARTGGMNTEAFF. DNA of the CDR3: TGCGCCAGCAGCTTGGCCAGGACAGGGGGCATGAACACTGAAGCTTTCTTT.

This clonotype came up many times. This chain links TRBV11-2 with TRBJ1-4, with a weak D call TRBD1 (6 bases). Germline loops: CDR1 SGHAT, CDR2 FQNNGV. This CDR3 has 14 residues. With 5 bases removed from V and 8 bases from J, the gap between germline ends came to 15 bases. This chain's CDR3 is CASSRTGPGEKLFF. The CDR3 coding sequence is TGTGCCAGCAGCCGCACAGGGCCGGGCGAAAAACTGTTTTTT. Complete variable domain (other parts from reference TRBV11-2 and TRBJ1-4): EAGVAQSPRYKIIEKRQSVAFWCNPISGHATLYWYQQILGQGPKLLIQFQNNGVVDDSQLPKDRFSAERLKGVDSTLKIQPAKLEDSAVYLCASSRTGPGEKLFFGSGTQLSVL.

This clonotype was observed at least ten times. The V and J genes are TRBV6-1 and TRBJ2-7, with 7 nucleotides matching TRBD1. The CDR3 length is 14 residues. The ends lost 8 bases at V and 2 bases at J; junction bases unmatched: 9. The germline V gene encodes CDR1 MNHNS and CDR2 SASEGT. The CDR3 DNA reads TGTGCCAGCCACCGAACAGGGGTTCCCTACGAGCAGTACTTC. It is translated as CASHRTGVPYEQYF.

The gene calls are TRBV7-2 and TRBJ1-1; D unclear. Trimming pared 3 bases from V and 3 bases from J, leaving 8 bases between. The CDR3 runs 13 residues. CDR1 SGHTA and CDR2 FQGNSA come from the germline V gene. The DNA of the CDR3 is TGTGCCAGCAGCTTTGGGTTGGACACTGAAGCTTTCTTT. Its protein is CASSFGLDTEAFF.

The CDR3 nucleotides are TGCAGTGCTAGAGATGGGACAGGGAACACTGAAGCTTTCTTT. This gives the protein CSARDGTGNTEAFF. The chain is built from TRBV20-1 and TRBJ1-1; TRBD1 matches at 8 bases. This CDR3 has 14 residues. Germline lookup yields CDR1 DFQATT and CDR2 SNEGSKA (reference sequence). Trimming took 0 bases from V and 1 from J; bases not matched to a gene: 1.

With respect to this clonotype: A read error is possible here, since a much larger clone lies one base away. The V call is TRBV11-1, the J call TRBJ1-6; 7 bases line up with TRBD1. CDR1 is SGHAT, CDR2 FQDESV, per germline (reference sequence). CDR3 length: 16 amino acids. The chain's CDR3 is CASSLDSGTVNSPRHF. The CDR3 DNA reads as TGTGCCAGCAGCTTAGACTCCGGGACAGTAAATTCACCCCGCCACTTT.

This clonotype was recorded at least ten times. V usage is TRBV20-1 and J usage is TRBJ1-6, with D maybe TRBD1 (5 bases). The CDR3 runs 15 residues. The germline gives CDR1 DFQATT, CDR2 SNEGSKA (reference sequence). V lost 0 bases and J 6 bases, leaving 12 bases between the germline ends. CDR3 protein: CSARELSGGNSPLHF. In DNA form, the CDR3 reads TGCAGTGCTAGAGAGCTGTCCGGGGGTAATTCACCCCTCCACTTT.

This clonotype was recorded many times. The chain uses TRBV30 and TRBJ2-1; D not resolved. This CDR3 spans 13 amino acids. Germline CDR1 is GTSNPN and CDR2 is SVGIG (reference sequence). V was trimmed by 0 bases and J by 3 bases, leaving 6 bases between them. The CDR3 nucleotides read TGTGCCTGGAGTGTCGGGCTCTACAATGAGCAGTTCTTC. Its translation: CAWSVGLYNEQFF. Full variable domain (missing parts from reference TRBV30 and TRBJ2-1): SQTIHQWPATLVQPVGSPLSLECTVEGTSNPNLYWYRQAAGRGLQLLFYSVGIGQISSEVPQNLSASRPQDRQFILSSKKLLLSDSGFYLCAWSVGLYNEQFFGPGTRLTVL.

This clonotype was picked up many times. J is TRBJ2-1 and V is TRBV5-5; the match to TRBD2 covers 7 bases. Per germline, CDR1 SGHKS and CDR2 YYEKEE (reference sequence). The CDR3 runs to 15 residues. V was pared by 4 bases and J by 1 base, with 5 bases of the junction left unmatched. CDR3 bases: TGTGCCAGCAGCCTCCGGGACTATTCCTACAATGAGCAGTTCTTC. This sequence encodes CASSLRDYSYNEQFF.

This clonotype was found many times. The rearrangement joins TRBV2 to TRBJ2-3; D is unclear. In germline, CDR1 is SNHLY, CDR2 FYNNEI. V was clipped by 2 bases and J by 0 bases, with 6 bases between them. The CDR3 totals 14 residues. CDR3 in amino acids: CASSEQPSTDTQYF. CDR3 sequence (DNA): TGTGCCAGCAGTGAACAGCCGAGCACAGATACGCAGTATTTT. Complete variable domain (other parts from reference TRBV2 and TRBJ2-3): EPEVTQTPSHQVTQMGQEVILRCVPISNHLYFYWYRQILGQKVEFLVSFYNNEISEKSEIFDDQFSVERPDGSNFTLKIRSTKLEDSAMYFCASSEQPSTDTQYFGPGTRLTVL.